Presented here are 6 T cell receptor beta chains from one specimen sequenced in a study of cytomegalovirus exposure and HLA in healthy donors. The protocol was immunoSEQ multiplex PCR, while the TCRdb copy is restricted to in-frame clones and leaves out a portion. The data contain roughly 130,000 clones, around 92% of them singletons. Sequenced input: PBMCs. These receptors originate from a man aged 25 to 45 in good health and CMV-seronegative.

The rearrangement uses TRBV7-9 and TRBJ2-2, with 8 nucleotides matching TRBD1. CDR3 length: 16 amino acids. Germline V gene data show CDR1 as SEHNR and CDR2 as FQNEAQ (reference sequence). The J segment lost 6 bases and the V segment lost 2 bases, leaving 8 bases of the junction unmatched. As DNA, the CDR3 is TGTGCCAGCAGCTTACACGGCAGGGGGCGGGCCGGGGAGCTGTTTTTT. Its translation: CASSLHGRGRAGELFF.

This clone was recorded only once. V is TRBV7-2 and J is TRBJ1-2; TRBD1 matches 9 bases. CDR3 length: 16 amino acids. Trimming cost V 4 bases and J 2 bases; bases outside gene matches: 8. Looked up from germline, CDR1 is SGHTA and CDR2 is FQGNSA. The CDR3 loop reads CASSYGQGRQNYGYTF. The CDR3 DNA sequence: TGTGCCAGCAGCTACGGACAGGGGAGACAAAACTATGGCTACACCTTC.

CDR3 loop: CASRTTVLSTDTQYF. The CDR3 DNA follows: TGCGCCAGCAGAACGACAGTACTTAGCACAGATACGCAGTATTTT. The chain is built from TRBV5-1 and TRBJ2-3; the D gene is possibly TRBD1 (5 bases). Per the germline V gene, CDR1 is SGHRS and CDR2 is YFSETQ. This CDR3 has 15 amino acids. Trimming shortened V by 5 bases and J by 0 bases, and 13 bases separated the two germline ends.

The CDR3 is CASSLLGQEYGYTF. In DNA form, the CDR3 reads TGTGCCAGCAGTTTACTGGGACAGGAATATGGCTACACCTTC. The rearrangement uses TRBV28 and TRBJ1-2; 8 bases agree with TRBD1. The CDR3 loop spans 14 amino acids. The junction had 4 bases not matched to a gene; V was cut back by 2 bases and J by 5 bases. The germline V gene has CDR1 MDHEN and CDR2 SYDVKM.

V is TRBV2 and J is TRBJ1-6, with a weak D call TRBD1 (5 bases). The CDR3 covers 15 residues. Germline CDR1 is SNHLY and CDR2 is FYNNEI. Trimming shortened V by 6 bases and J by 11 bases, and 20 bases separated the two germline ends. The CDR3 DNA reads TGTGCCAGCAGATCACTGGGGGAGGAAGGGACACCCCTCCACTTT. This encodes CASRSLGEEGTPLHF.

The chain links TRBV6-5 to TRBJ2-3, with D hard to call. The CDR3 length is 14 residues. The V end was cut by 2 bases, the J end by 4 bases, with 10 bases between. CDR1 and CDR2 from the germline V gene are MNHEY and SVGAGI. The CDR3 DNA follows: TGTGCCAGCAGTTACACGGCCGCGGCAGATACGCAGTATTTT. This encodes CASSYTAAADTQYF.